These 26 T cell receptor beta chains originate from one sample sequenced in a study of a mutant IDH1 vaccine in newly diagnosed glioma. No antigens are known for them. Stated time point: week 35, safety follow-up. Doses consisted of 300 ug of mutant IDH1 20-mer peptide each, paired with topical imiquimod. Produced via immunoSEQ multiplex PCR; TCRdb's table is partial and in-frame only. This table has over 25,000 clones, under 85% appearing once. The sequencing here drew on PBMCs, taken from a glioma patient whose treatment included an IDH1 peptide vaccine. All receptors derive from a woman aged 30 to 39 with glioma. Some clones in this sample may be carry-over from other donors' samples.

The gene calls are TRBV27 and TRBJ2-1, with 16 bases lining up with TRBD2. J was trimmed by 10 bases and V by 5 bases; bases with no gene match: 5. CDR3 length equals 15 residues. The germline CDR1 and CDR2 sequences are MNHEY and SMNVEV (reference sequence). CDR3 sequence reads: CASSPPGLAGGEQFF. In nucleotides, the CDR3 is TGTGCCAGCAGTCCACCGGGACTAGCGGGAGGGGAGCAGTTCTTC.

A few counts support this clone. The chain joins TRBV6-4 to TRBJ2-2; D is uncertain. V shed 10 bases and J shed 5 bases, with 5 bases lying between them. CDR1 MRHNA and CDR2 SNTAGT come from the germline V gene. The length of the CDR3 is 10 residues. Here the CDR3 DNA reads TGTGCCACCCCGACCGGGGAGCTGTTTTTT. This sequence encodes CATPTGELFF.

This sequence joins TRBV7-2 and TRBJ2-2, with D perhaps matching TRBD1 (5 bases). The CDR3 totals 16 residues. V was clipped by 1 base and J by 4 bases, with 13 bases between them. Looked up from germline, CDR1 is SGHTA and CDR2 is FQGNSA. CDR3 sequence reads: CASSLGPGRITGELFF. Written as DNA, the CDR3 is TGTGCCAGCAGCTTAGGTCCAGGGCGAATCACCGGGGAGCTGTTTTTT.

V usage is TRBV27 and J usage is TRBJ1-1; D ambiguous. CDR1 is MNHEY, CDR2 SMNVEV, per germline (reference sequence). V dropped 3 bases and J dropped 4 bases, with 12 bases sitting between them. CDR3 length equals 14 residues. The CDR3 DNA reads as TGTGCCAGCAGTTTTAATTGGGGAGGCACTGAAGCTTTCTTT. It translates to CASSFNWGGTEAFF.

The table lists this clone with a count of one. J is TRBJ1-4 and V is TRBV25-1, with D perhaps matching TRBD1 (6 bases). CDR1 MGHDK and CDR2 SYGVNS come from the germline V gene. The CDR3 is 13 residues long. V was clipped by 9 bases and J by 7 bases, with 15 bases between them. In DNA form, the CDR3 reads TGTGCCAGTCGAGGTGGGGGCGGTGAAAAACTGTTTTTT. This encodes CASRGGGGEKLFF.

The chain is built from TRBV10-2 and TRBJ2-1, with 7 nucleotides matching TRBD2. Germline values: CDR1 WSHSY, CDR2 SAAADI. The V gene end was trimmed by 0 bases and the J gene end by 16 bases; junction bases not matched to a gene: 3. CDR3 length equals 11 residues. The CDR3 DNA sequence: TGCGCCAGCAGTGAGTCGGGAGGGAACTTCTTC. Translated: CASSESGGNFF.

In DNA, the CDR3 is TGCAGCGTTGACAGGGCGACCACTGAAGCTTTCTTT. Protein: CSVDRATTEAFF. The rearrangement links TRBV29-1 to TRBJ1-1, with D possibly TRBD1 on 5 matching bases. Germline CDR1 is SQVTM and CDR2 is ANQGSEA. The CDR3 spans 12 residues. V was pared by 3 bases and J by 4 bases, with 9 bases between.

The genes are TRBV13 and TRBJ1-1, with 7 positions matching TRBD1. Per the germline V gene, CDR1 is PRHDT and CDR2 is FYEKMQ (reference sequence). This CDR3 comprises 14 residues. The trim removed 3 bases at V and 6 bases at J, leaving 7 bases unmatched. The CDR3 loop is CASSLEDRAPEAFF. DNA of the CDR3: TGTGCCAGCAGCTTGGAAGACAGGGCCCCTGAAGCTTTCTTT.

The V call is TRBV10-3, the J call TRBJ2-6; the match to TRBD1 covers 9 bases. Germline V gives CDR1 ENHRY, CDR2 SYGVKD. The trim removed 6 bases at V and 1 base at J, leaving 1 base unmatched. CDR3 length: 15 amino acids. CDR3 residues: CAIRGQGSGANVLTF. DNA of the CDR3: TGTGCCATCAGGGGACAGGGTTCTGGGGCCAACGTCCTGACTTTC.

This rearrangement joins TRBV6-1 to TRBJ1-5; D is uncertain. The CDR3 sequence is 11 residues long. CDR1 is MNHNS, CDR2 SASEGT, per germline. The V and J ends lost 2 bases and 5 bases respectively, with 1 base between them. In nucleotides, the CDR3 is TGTGCCAGCAGTGAACATCAGCCCCAGCATTTT. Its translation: CASSEHQPQHF.

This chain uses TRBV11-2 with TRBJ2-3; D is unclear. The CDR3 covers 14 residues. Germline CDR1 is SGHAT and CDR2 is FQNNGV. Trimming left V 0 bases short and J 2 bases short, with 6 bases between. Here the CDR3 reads CASSLDINTDTQYF. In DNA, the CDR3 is TGTGCCAGCAGCTTAGACATCAACACAGATACGCAGTATTTT.

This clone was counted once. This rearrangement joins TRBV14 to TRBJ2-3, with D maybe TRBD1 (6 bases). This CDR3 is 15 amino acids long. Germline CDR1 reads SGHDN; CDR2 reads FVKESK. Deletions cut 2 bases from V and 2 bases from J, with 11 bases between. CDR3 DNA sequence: TGTGCCAGCAGCCAATCCAGGGGCCTCACAGATACGCAGTATTTT. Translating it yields CASSQSRGLTDTQYF.

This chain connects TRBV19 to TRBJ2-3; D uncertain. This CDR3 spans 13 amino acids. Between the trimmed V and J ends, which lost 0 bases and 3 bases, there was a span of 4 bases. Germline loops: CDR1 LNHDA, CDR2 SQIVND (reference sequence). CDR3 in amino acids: CASSIERTDTQYF. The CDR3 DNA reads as TGTGCCAGTAGTATAGAGAGGACAGATACGCAGTATTTT.

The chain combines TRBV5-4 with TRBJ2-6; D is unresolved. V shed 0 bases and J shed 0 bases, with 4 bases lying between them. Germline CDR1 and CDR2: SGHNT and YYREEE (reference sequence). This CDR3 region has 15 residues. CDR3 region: CASSLVGSGANVLTF. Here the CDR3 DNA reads TGTGCCAGCAGCTTGGTAGGCTCTGGGGCCAACGTCCTGACTTTC.

DNA for the CDR3: TGTGCCACCAGCAGAGAGCTGGCAAGCTATGGCTACACCTTC. It translates to CATSRELASYGYTF. The gene calls are TRBV15 and TRBJ1-2; D is undetermined. The CDR3 consists of 14 residues. The V end lost 0 bases, the J end lost 4 bases, and 9 bases lay between the germline ends. The germline gives CDR1 LNHNV, CDR2 YYDKDF (reference sequence).

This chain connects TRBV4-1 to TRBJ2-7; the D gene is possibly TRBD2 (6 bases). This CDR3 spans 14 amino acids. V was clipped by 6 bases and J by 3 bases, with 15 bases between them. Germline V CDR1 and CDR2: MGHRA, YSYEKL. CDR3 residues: CASSMGGTSYEQYF. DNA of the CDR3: TGCGCCAGCAGTATGGGAGGTACCAGCTACGAGCAGTACTTC.

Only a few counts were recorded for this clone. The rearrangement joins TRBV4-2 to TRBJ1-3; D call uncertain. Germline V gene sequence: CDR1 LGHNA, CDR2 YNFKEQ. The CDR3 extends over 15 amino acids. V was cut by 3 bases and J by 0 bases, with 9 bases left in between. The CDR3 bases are TGTGCCAGCAGCCACCACCGGGACTCTGGAAACACCATATATTTT. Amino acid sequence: CASSHHRDSGNTIYF.

The DNA of the CDR3 is TGTGCCTGGACTCAATCCGGGAGCGCGGATGAGCAGTTCTTC. It translates to CAWTQSGSADEQFF. The chain links TRBV30 to TRBJ2-1, with a tentative D call TRBD2 (6 bases). Germline lookup yields CDR1 GTSNPN and CDR2 SVGIG (reference sequence). The CDR3 spans 14 residues. Trimming cost V 4 bases and J 8 bases, with 18 bases left between them.

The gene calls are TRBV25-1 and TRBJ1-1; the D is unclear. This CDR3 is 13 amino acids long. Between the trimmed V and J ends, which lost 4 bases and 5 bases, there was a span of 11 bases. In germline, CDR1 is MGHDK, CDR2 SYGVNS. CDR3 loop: CASSAKEGTEAFF. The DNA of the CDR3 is TGTGCCAGCAGTGCAAAGGAGGGTACTGAAGCTTTCTTT.

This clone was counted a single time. DNA for the CDR3: TGTGCCAGTAGTCTCCCGACTAGCGGGAGGAAGAACGAGCAGTACTTC. As protein: CASSLPTSGRKNEQYF. The chain combines TRBV19 with TRBJ2-7, with 13 bases fitting TRBD2. Germline V gene sequence: CDR1 LNHDA, CDR2 SQIVND (reference sequence). The CDR3 consists of 16 residues. V lost 5 bases, J lost 5 bases, and 9 bases stayed unmatched.

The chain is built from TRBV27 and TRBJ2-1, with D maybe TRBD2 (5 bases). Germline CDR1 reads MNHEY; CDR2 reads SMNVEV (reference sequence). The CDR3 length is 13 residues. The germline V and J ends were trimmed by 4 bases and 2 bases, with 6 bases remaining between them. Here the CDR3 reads CASSSLAYNEQFF. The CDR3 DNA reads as TGTGCCAGCAGTTCACTAGCCTACAATGAGCAGTTCTTC.

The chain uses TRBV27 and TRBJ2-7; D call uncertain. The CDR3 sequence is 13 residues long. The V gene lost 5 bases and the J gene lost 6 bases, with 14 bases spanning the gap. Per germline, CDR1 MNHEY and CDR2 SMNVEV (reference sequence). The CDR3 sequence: CASSRRALVEQYF. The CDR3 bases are TGTGCCAGCAGTCGCCGGGCTCTTGTCGAGCAGTACTTC.

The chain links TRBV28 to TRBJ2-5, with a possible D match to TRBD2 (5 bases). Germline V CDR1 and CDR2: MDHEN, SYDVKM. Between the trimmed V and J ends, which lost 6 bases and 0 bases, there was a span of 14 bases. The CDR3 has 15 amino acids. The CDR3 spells CASSLGEGYQETQYF. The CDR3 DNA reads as TGTGCCAGCAGCCTCGGGGAAGGGTACCAAGAGACCCAGTACTTC.

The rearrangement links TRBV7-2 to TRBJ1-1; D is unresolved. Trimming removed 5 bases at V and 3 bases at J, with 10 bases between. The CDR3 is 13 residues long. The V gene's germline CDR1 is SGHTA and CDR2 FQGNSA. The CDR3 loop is CASSPSRDTEAFF. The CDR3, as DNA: TGTGCCAGCAGCCCTTCAAGGGACACTGAAGCTTTCTTT.

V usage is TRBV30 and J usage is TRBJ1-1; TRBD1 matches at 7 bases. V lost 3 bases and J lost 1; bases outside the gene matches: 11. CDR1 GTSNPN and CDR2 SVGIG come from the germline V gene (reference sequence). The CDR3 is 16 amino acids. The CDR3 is CAWSRQGKRTNTEAFF. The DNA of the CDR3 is TGTGCCTGGAGCCGACAGGGTAAGAGGACGAACACTGAAGCTTTCTTT.

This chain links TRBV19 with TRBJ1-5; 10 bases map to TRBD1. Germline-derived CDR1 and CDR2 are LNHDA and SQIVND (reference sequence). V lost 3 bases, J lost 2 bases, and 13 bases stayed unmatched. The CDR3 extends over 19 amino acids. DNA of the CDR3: TGTGCCAGTAGTATCTTTACCGGGACAGGGGATTTCGGCAATCAGCCCCAGCATTTT. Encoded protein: CASSIFTGTGDFGNQPQHF. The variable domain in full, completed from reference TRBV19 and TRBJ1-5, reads DGGITQSPKYLFRKEGQNVTLSCEQNLNHDAMYWYRQDPGQGLRLIYYSQIVNDFQKGDIAEGYSVSREKKESFPLTVTSAQKNPTAFYLCASSIFTGTGDFGNQPQHFGDGTRLSIL.